Below are 8 T cell receptor beta chains sequenced from a single sample in a study of CD8+CD57+ T cells in acquired aplastic anemia. By flow cytometry, patients selected for sequencing had shown an expansion of CD8+CD57+ cells. Investigators profiled TCR beta VDJ and CDR3 from genomic DNA template. TCRdb called the reads again in MiXCR, with one record for every CDR3 protein. This sample carries some 180,000 distinct CDR3 sequences, more than 60% of them seen once, and the ten largest clones take 42%. The specimen sequenced was sorted CD4+, CD8+, or CD8+CD57+ T cells (not recorded which) from PBMCs. The source is a human donor with aplastic anemia.

The chain employs TRBV29-1 and TRBJ2-7, with D possibly TRBD2 on 6 matching bases. Between the trimmed V and J ends, which lost 4 bases and 2 bases, there was a span of 9 bases. The CDR3 sequence is 12 residues long. The germline CDR1 and CDR2 sequences are SQVTM and ANQGSEA. CDR3 region: CSVGGGTYEQYF. In DNA form, the CDR3 reads TGCAGCGTTGGGGGCGGGACCTACGAGCAGTACTTC.

In its sample, this clonotype was seen many times. The chain employs TRBV3-1 and TRBJ2-7; a possible D gene is TRBD1 (5 bases). CDR1 is LGHDT and CDR2 is YNNKEL in the germline V gene (reference sequence). This CDR3 comprises 15 residues. Trimming stripped 0 bases from V and 5 bases from J, with 14 bases between. The CDR3, as DNA: TGTGCCAGCAGCCAAGAGGTGGGGCGCCCCCACGAGCAGTACTTC. Its translation: CASSQEVGRPHEQYF.

A remark on this clonotype: This could be a read error, since a much larger clone is one nucleotide away. The chain carries TRBV6-1 and TRBJ1-2; D gene unclear. Germline lookup yields CDR1 MNHNS and CDR2 SASEGT. CDR3 size: 17 residues. The germline V and J ends were trimmed by 6 bases and 5 bases, with 25 bases remaining between them. The CDR3 nucleotides read TGTGCCAGCAGCGCTGGACTCGATCCCTCCTTAGAGTATGGCTACACCTTC. Its protein is CASSAGLDPSLEYGYTF.

The chain uses TRBV20-1 and TRBJ1-4; TRBD1 is a possible D gene (5 bases). This CDR3 has 13 residues. Germline CDR1 is DFQATT and CDR2 is SNEGSKA (reference sequence). V lost 5 bases to trimming and J lost 6 bases, with 13 bases between them. CDR3 protein: CSAAGISDEKLFF. The DNA for the CDR3 is TGCAGTGCTGCAGGGATTTCGGATGAAAAACTGTTTTTT.

V gene TRBV7-9 combines with J gene TRBJ1-2; TRBD1 matches 12 bases. Germline V lookup: CDR1 SEHNR, CDR2 FQNEAQ (reference sequence). V lost 0 bases to trimming and J lost 6 bases; unmatched junction nucleotides: 8. This CDR3 spans 17 amino acids. The CDR3 protein is CASSLANGTGGLDGYTF. As DNA, the CDR3 is TGTGCCAGCAGCTTAGCGAATGGGACAGGGGGCTTGGATGGCTACACCTTC.

The V gene is TRBV7-9, the J gene TRBJ1-6; D ambiguous. CDR3 size: 12 residues. Germline loops: CDR1 SEHNR, CDR2 FQNEAQ (reference sequence). Between the trimmed V and J ends, which lost 5 bases and 10 bases, there was a span of 9 bases. For the CDR3, the DNA is TGTGCCAGCAGCCAAGCCGACTCACCCCTCCACTTT. Its translation is CASSQADSPLHF.

The chain links TRBV9 to TRBJ2-7; D may be TRBD1 (6 bases). Per germline, CDR1 SGDLS and CDR2 YYNGEE. This CDR3 spans 16 amino acids. V shed 4 bases and J shed 4 bases, with 21 bases lying between them. The CDR3 loop is CASSLEWGLSLYEQYF. The CDR3 bases are TGTGCCAGCAGCCTAGAGTGGGGGCTTTCTTTATACGAGCAGTACTTC. The entire variable domain, with the rest obtained from reference TRBV9 and TRBJ2-7, is as follows: DSGVTQTPKHLITATGQRVTLRCSPRSGDLSVYWYQQSLDQGLQFLIQYYNGEERAKGNILERFSAQQFPDLHSELNLSSLELGDSALYFCASSLEWGLSLYEQYFGPGTRLTVT.

The chain couples TRBV20-1 to TRBJ2-7; 8 bases line up with TRBD2. The V gene end was trimmed by 3 bases and the J gene end by 3 bases; junction bases not matched to a gene: 4. The CDR3 is 13 amino acids. Germline loops: CDR1 DFQATT, CDR2 SNEGSKA (reference sequence). CDR3: CSARHSGNYEQYF. In nucleotides, the CDR3 is TGCAGTGCTAGGCATAGCGGGAACTACGAGCAGTACTTC.